The 9 T cell receptor beta chains given below trace back to one sample, sequenced in a study of cytomegalovirus exposure and HLA in healthy donors. Amplification used 60 Vbeta primers and 13 Jbeta primers. The method was immunoSEQ multiplex PCR; TCRdb's version includes in-frame clones alone and lacks a portion of them. The sample contains about 180,000 clones, 81% of which appear only once. The material sequenced was PBMCs. Receptor source: a woman under 40 in good health and CMV-seronegative.

The chain has TRBV7-9 and TRBJ2-2; no firm D call. The V and J ends lost 7 bases and 6 bases respectively, with 9 bases between them. Germline CDR1 is SEHNR and CDR2 is FQNEAQ (reference sequence). The CDR3 sequence is 12 residues long. CDR3 residues: CASISPPGELFF. For the CDR3, the DNA is TGTGCCAGCATCTCCCCTCCCGGGGAGCTGTTTTTT.

The chain recombines TRBV4-3 with TRBJ2-7; a possible D gene is TRBD2 (6 bases). The CDR3 runs to 14 residues. Trimming removed 1 base from V and 7 bases from J, with 14 bases in between. Germline loops: CDR1 LGHNA, CDR2 YSLEER. The chain's CDR3 is CASSQVRGGGEQYF. DNA of the CDR3: TGCGCCAGCAGCCAAGTCCGGGGAGGTGGGGAGCAGTACTTC.

The chain links TRBV28 to TRBJ1-1, with D maybe TRBD1 (6 bases). The CDR3 covers 14 residues. Between the trimmed V and J ends, which lost 8 bases and 1 base, there was a span of 14 bases. Germline assignment: CDR1 MDHEN and CDR2 SYDVKM. The CDR3 DNA is TGTGCCAGCGGACCTACGACAGGGAACACTGAAGCTTTCTTT. Its translation: CASGPTTGNTEAFF.

This chain joins TRBV19 and TRBJ1-1, with 7 bases matching TRBD1. Trimming took 4 bases from V and 3 from J; bases not matched to a gene: 8. CDR1 and CDR2 (germline): LNHDA, SQIVND (reference sequence). The CDR3 sequence is 15 residues long. CDR3 loop: CASSKTGALDTEAFF. CDR3 bases: TGTGCCAGTAGTAAAACAGGGGCTCTCGACACTGAAGCTTTCTTT.

The chain employs TRBV19 and TRBJ1-2, with 10 bases matching TRBD1. Germline CDR1 reads LNHDA; CDR2 reads SQIVND (reference sequence). The V segment lost 7 bases and the J segment 1 base; nucleotides outside the gene matches: 3. The CDR3 spans 14 residues. The DNA of the CDR3 is TGTGCCAGTAAGGGACAGGGGAATAACTATGGCTACACCTTC. Protein sequence: CASKGQGNNYGYTF.

The chain recombines TRBV7-8 with TRBJ1-1; D unclear. CDR1 and CDR2 from the germline V gene are SGHVS and FQNEAQ. The CDR3 loop spans 13 amino acids. V was shortened by 5 bases and J by 2 bases, with 9 bases between the two germline ends. CDR3 in DNA: TGTGCCAGCAGCCGGGGAGCTAACACTGAAGCTTTCTTT. Translation gives CASSRGANTEAFF. The variable domain in full, completed from reference TRBV7-8 and TRBJ1-1, reads GAGVSQSPRYKVAKRGQDVALRCDPISGHVSLFWYQQALGQGPEFLTYFQNEAQLDKSGLPSDRFFAERPEGSVSTLKIQRTQQEDSAVYLCASSRGANTEAFFGQGTRLTVV.

About this clone: Within the sample, other DNA sequences also encode this same CDR3. The rearrangement links TRBV5-1 to TRBJ2-7; 7 bases align to TRBD2. There are 15 residues in the CDR3. J gave up 0 bases and V 2 bases, and 5 bases lay outside the gene matches. Germline assignment: CDR1 SGHRS and CDR2 YFSETQ. The CDR3 reads CASSFGGGSSYEQYF. In nucleotides, the CDR3 is TGCGCCAGCAGCTTCGGTGGCGGGAGCTCCTACGAGCAGTACTTC.

The genes are TRBV6-5 and TRBJ1-2; D possibly corresponds to TRBD1 (6 bases). The CDR3 spans 15 residues. CDR1 and CDR2 (germline): MNHEY, SVGAGI. Trimming left V 5 bases short and J 3 bases short, with 16 bases between. The CDR3, as DNA: TGTGCCAGCAGTCGCGAACAGGGCCCATACTATGGCTACACCTTC. It yields the protein CASSREQGPYYGYTF.

As for this clone: The sample carries other DNA sequences with the same CDR3. The V gene is TRBV30, the J gene TRBJ1-3, with 8 bases matching TRBD1. The CDR3 sequence is 16 residues long. Germline V lookup: CDR1 GTSNPN, CDR2 SVGIG (reference sequence). J was trimmed by 3 bases and V by 2 bases; bases with no gene match: 9. DNA for the CDR3: TGTGCCTGGAGTCCGACAGGGGAGTCGTATGGAAACACCATATATTTT. Encoded protein: CAWSPTGESYGNTIYF.